The rows below give T cell receptor beta chains drawn from one sample of a study of cytotoxic CD8 clonotypes in ibrutinib-treated CLL. Sequencing was performed with immunoSEQ multiplex PCR; in TCRdb, only in-frame clones are kept and a portion is missing. Of fewer than 25,000 clones listed, approximately 68% were seen once; the top ten hold less than 35%. The material sequenced was PBMCs, taken after 24 months of ibrutinib treatment. These receptors originate from a human donor with chronic lymphocytic leukemia. The conserved cysteine and the conserved F or W are not part of the CDR3 here. Fields, in order: J gene, V gene, D gene, CDR3 protein. The D gene is left open where the match is weak.

TRBJ1-1	TRBV28	.	ASSLPTGSLKAF
TRBJ1-6	TRBV2	.	ASSLDGPRTNSPLH
TRBJ1-1	TRBV14	.	ASSQNQGTEAF
TRBJ2-7	TRBV7-9	.	ASSPKEASYEQY
TRBJ1-2	TRBV18	.	ASSPLTAGYT
TRBJ1-5	TRBV6-5	.	ASSNRREDQPQH
TRBJ2-2	TRBV27	TRBD1	ASSPWTGNTGELF
TRBJ2-1	TRBV19	TRBD2	ASSTGLAVNEQF
TRBJ1-4	TRBV18	TRBD1	ASHGNRGRNEKLF
TRBJ1-2	TRBV6-5	TRBD1	ASSSLPGQGNYGYT
TRBJ1-5	TRBV7-8	.	ASSSSDRSQPQH
TRBJ1-2	TRBV5-4	.	ASSKSPNYGYT
TRBJ2-7	TRBV29-1	TRBD1	SVLGSGTGTYEQY
TRBJ2-7	TRBV7-9	TRBD2	ASSVERGGGNEQY
TRBJ1-5	TRBV2	.	ASSVDGAGTQH
TRBJ1-2	TRBV7-9	.	ASSSGSTNYGYT
TRBJ2-3	TRBV11-2	.	ASSFGSQQVLDTQY
TRBJ1-4	TRBV5-5	.	ASSLFNQNEKLF
TRBJ2-1	TRBV5-4	.	ASSQGRRGNEQF
TRBJ2-1	TRBV29-1	TRBD1	SVRPGTGGAYDNEQF
TRBJ1-1	TRBV12-5	TRBD1	ASGLRDSFTEAF
TRBJ2-1	TRBV5-1	.	ASSRLDVTSYNEQF
TRBJ2-3	TRBV18	.	ASSPPWEKSGTDTQY
TRBJ1-1	TRBV19	.	ASSTPGRLNTEAF
TRBJ2-3	TRBV11-2	.	ASSPGFSGGTDTQY
TRBJ2-7	TRBV5-4	.	ASSFGRNYEQY
TRBJ1-5	TRBV19	.	ASSIRLGQPQH
TRBJ2-3	TRBV6-5	.	ASSYHQITRADTQY
TRBJ2-5	TRBV29-1	TRBD2	STSGGGLETQY
TRBJ2-3	TRBV29-1	.	SVAVGLGDTQY